These 16 T cell receptor beta chains were all obtained from the same sample, sequenced in a study of shared clonotypes between healthy human individuals. Selected positively for CCR7 and CD45RO-negative, naive CD8 cells excluded terminally differentiated effector memory CD45RA+ cells. Sequencing used immunoSEQ multiplex PCR; TCRdb keeps in-frame clones, though not all of them. The sample holds some 2 million clones, about 95% seen once. Sequenced material: naive CD8+ T cells sorted from blood. The receptors shown here come from a man aged 18-30 years in good health.

This clone was observed a single time. This rearrangement joins TRBV25-1 to TRBJ2-4, with D perhaps matching TRBD1 or TRBD2 (5 bases each). Germline assignment: CDR1 MGHDK and CDR2 SYGVNS. V shed 0 bases and J shed 8 bases, with 8 bases lying between them. This CDR3 is 13 amino acids long. As DNA, the CDR3 is TGTGCCAGCAGTGAATATGGGGACGACATTCAGTACTTC. Translated: CASSEYGDDIQYF.

The chain uses TRBV10-3 and TRBJ1-6; 9 bases agree with TRBD1. V lost 3 bases and J lost 10; bases outside the gene matches: 7. CDR1 and CDR2 from the germline V gene are ENHRY and SYGVKD. This CDR3 spans 15 amino acids. CDR3 region: CAISDSGTGMSPLHF. CDR3 in DNA: TGTGCCATCAGTGATTCCGGGACAGGGATGTCACCCCTCCACTTT.

This clone showed up just once. This chain joins TRBV5-4 and TRBJ2-7; TRBD1 matches at 7 bases. The CDR3 is 16 residues long. Looked up from germline, CDR1 is SGHNT and CDR2 is YYREEE (reference sequence). Trimming took 3 bases from V and 0 from J; bases not matched to a gene: 9. The CDR3 sequence: CASSSVTGSSSYEQYF. In nucleotides, the CDR3 is TGTGCCAGCAGCTCGGTGACAGGGAGTAGCTCCTACGAGCAGTACTTC.

For this clone: Different DNA sequences within this sample yield the same CDR3. The chain joins TRBV19 to TRBJ1-5; D gene unclear. The V gene's germline CDR1 is LNHDA and CDR2 SQIVND (reference sequence). V was trimmed by 0 bases and J by 7 bases, leaving 7 bases between them. The CDR3 is made up of 13 amino acids. The chain's CDR3 is CASSIDGEQPQHF. The CDR3 nucleotides are TGTGCCAGTAGTATAGACGGGGAACAGCCCCAGCATTTT.

The gene calls are TRBV18 and TRBJ2-1; TRBD2 agrees at 12 bases. CDR1 is KGHSH, CDR2 LQKENI, per germline. V lost 3 bases and J lost 8; bases outside the gene matches: 8. The CDR3 is made up of 16 amino acids. CDR3 sequence reads: CASSPEGLAGGYEQFF. The CDR3 DNA follows: TGTGCCAGCTCACCGGAGGGACTAGCGGGTGGATATGAGCAGTTCTTC.

The rearrangement joins TRBV7-9 to TRBJ2-1, with 13 bases aligning to TRBD2. Germline CDR1 reads SEHNR; CDR2 reads FQNEAQ (reference sequence). The V gene end was trimmed by 4 bases and the J gene end by 8 bases; junction bases not matched to a gene: 8. This CDR3 has 16 residues. CDR3 in DNA: TGTGCCAGCAGCTCCTGGACTAGCGGGAGTAGAGATGAGCAGTTCTTC. Amino acids: CASSSWTSGSRDEQFF.

V is TRBV28 and J is TRBJ2-2; 12 bases agree with TRBD1. The V gene's germline CDR1 is MDHEN and CDR2 SYDVKM. The CDR3 is made up of 18 amino acids. Trimming at V came to 6 bases and at J to 3 bases, leaving 11 bases not matched to a gene. The CDR3 DNA sequence: TGTGCCAGCAGGCTCCGGGACAGGGGGCTAGCGGACACCGGGGAGCTGTTTTTT. Its protein product is CASRLRDRGLADTGELFF.

The V gene is TRBV25-1, the J gene TRBJ2-7, with D unresolved. Germline CDR1 and CDR2: MGHDK and SYGVNS. There are 13 residues in the CDR3. With 10 bases removed from V and 3 bases from J, the gap between germline ends came to 16 bases. The CDR3 DNA sequence: TGTGCCACCCTACCCGAAGGATACTACGAGCAGTACTTC. It is translated as CATLPEGYYEQYF.

The chain carries TRBV9 and TRBJ2-1, with TRBD2 as a possible D gene (5 bases). This CDR3 region has 15 residues. Per the germline V gene, CDR1 is SGDLS and CDR2 is YYNGEE. Trimming removed 0 bases at V and 12 bases at J, with 19 bases between. CDR3 sequence (DNA): TGTGCCAGCAGCGTAGATGGGGAGCCCGGAGAAAGGCAGTTCTTC. Protein product: CASSVDGEPGERQFF.

The chain recombines TRBV30 with TRBJ2-3; a possible D gene is TRBD2 (6 bases). This CDR3 region has 15 residues. The germline CDR1 and CDR2 sequences are GTSNPN and SVGIG (reference sequence). V was clipped by 5 bases and J by 2 bases, with 17 bases between them. Here the CDR3 reads CAWVLGGMSTDTQYF. CDR3 nucleotides: TGTGCCTGGGTTCTCGGGGGAATGTCCACAGATACGCAGTATTTT. Based on the CDR3 plus reference TRBV30 and TRBJ2-3, the full variable domain is SQTIHQWPATLVQPVGSPLSLECTVEGTSNPNLYWYRQAAGRGLQLLFYSVGIGQISSEVPQNLSASRPQDRQFILSSKKLLLSDSGFYLCAWVLGGMSTDTQYFGPGTRLTVL.

The chain employs TRBV7-9 and TRBJ2-5; 8 bases map to TRBD1. CDR3 length: 15 residues. Trimming removed 7 bases from V and 2 bases from J; junction bases left unmatched: 9. The germline CDR1 and CDR2 sequences are SEHNR and FQNEAQ (reference sequence). The CDR3 bases are TGTGCCAGCACCCCGCAGGGGGCTCCGCAAGAGACCCAGTACTTC. Amino acids: CASTPQGAPQETQYF. Full variable domain (outside the CDR3, taken from reference TRBV7-9 and TRBJ2-5): DTGVSQNPRHKITKRGQNVTFRCDPISEHNRLYWYRQTLGQGPEFLTYFQNEAQLEKSRLLSDRFSAERPKGSFSTLEIQRTEQGDSAMYLCASTPQGAPQETQYFGPGTRLLVL.

The chain joins TRBV9 to TRBJ1-1, with 9 positions matching TRBD1. Germline lookup yields CDR1 SGDLS and CDR2 YYNGEE. There are 15 residues in the CDR3. Trimming removed 1 base from V and 0 bases from J; junction bases left unmatched: 1. CDR3 in amino acids: CASSVWTGVNTEAFF. The CDR3 coding sequence is TGTGCCAGCAGCGTATGGACAGGGGTGAACACTGAAGCTTTCTTT.

This sequence joins TRBV6-6 and TRBJ1-6; 8 bases align to TRBD1. Germline CDR1 MNHNY, CDR2 SVGAGI (reference sequence). Trimming took 10 bases from V and 9 from J; bases not matched to a gene: 8. The CDR3 is 13 residues long. The CDR3 DNA is TGTGCCACCTCGACAGGGGCGGGTTCACCCCTCCACTTT. It is translated as CATSTGAGSPLHF.

The chain has TRBV2 and TRBJ1-5, with a possible D match to TRBD1 (5 bases). Looked up from germline, CDR1 is SNHLY and CDR2 is FYNNEI. This CDR3 is 15 amino acids long. Trimming pared 6 bases from V and 0 bases from J, leaving 12 bases between. Written as DNA, the CDR3 is TGTGCCAGCAGCGGGGCCGAGGGTAGCAATCAGCCCCAGCATTTT. Protein product: CASSGAEGSNQPQHF.

Points on this clone: Other DNA sequences within the sample encode an identical CDR3. The chain employs TRBV5-6 and TRBJ1-2; D gene unclear. The CDR3 length is 13 residues. V gave up 1 base and J gave up 1 base, with 5 bases separating them. CDR1 and CDR2 from the germline V gene are SGHDT and YYEEEE. CDR3 in amino acids: CASSLSGNYGYTF. The CDR3 nucleotides are TGTGCCAGCAGCTTGTCCGGTAACTATGGCTACACCTTC.

The rearrangement uses TRBV27 and TRBJ2-5; no firm D call. With 6 bases removed from V and 2 bases from J, the gap between germline ends came to 10 bases. The CDR3 runs 13 residues. The V gene's germline CDR1 is MNHEY and CDR2 SMNVEV (reference sequence). CDR3 in DNA: TGTGCCAGCAGCCCAGAAAATCAAGAGACCCAGTACTTC. Protein product: CASSPENQETQYF.